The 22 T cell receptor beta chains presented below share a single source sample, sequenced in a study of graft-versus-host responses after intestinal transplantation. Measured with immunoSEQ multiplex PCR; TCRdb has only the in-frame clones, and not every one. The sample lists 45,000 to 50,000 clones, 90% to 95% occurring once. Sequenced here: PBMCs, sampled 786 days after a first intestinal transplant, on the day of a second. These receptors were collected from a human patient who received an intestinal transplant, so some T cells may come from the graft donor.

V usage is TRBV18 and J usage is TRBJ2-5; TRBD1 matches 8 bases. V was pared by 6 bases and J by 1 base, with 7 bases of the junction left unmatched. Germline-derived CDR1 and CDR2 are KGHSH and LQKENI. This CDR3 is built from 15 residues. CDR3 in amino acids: CASSTDRGSQETQYF. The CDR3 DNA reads TGTGCCAGCTCGACCGACAGGGGCTCCCAAGAGACCCAGTACTTC.

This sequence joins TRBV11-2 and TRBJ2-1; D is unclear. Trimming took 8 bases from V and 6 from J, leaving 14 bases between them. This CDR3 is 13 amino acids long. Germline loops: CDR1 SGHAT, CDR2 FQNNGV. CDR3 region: CASANRRVNEQFF. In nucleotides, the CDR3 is TGTGCCAGCGCCAACAGAAGGGTCAATGAGCAGTTCTTC. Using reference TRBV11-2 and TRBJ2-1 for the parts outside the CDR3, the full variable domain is EAGVAQSPRYKIIEKRQSVAFWCNPISGHATLYWYQQILGQGPKLLIQFQNNGVVDDSQLPKDRFSAERLKGVDSTLKIQPAKLEDSAVYLCASANRRVNEQFFGPGTRLTVL.

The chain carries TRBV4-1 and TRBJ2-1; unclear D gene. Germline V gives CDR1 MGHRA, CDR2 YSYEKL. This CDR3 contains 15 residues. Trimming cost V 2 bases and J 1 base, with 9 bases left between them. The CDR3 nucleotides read TGCGCCAGCAGCCAATTCACGGCGTCCTACAATGAGCAGTTCTTC. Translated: CASSQFTASYNEQFF.

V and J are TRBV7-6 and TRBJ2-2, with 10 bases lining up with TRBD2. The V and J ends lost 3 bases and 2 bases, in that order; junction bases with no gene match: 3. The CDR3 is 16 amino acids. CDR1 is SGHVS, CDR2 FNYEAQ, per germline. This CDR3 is CASSFRLAGNTGELFF. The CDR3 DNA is TGTGCCAGCAGCTTCCGACTAGCGGGTAACACCGGGGAGCTGTTTTTT.

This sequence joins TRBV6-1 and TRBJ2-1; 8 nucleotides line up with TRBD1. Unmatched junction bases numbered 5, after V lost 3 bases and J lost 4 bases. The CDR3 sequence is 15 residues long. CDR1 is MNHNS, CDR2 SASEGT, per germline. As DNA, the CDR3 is TGTGCCAGCAGTGACAGGGGGCTGGTTTACAATGAGCAGTTCTTC. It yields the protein CASSDRGLVYNEQFF.

CDR3: CASSMGTAGSPLHF. The CDR3 region has the DNA TGTGCCAGTAGTATGGGGACGGCGGGTTCACCCCTCCACTTT. This chain joins TRBV19 and TRBJ1-6; D might be TRBD1 (5 bases). This CDR3 comprises 14 residues. Germline assignment: CDR1 LNHDA and CDR2 SQIVND (reference sequence). Trimming took off 3 bases at V and 9 bases at J, with 12 bases between the two ends.

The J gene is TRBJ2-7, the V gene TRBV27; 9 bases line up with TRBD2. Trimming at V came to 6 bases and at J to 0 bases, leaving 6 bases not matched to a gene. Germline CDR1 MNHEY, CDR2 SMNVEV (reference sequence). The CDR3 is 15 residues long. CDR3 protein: CASSWASGASYEQYF. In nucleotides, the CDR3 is TGTGCCAGCAGCTGGGCTAGCGGGGCCTCCTACGAGCAGTACTTC.

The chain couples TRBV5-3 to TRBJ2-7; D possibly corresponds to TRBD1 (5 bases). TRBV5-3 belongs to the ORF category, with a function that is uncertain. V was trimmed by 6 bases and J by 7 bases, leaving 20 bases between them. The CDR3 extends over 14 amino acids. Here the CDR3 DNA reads TGTGCCAGAACCAACAAGAAAGGGGCAGGGGAGCAGTACTTC. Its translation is CARTNKKGAGEQYF.

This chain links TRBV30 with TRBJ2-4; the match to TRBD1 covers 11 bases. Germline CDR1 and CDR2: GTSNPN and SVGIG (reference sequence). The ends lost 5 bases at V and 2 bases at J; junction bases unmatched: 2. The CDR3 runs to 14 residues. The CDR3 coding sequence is TGTGCCTGGGGGACAGGGGGGCCCAAAAACATTCAGTACTTC. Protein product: CAWGTGGPKNIQYF.

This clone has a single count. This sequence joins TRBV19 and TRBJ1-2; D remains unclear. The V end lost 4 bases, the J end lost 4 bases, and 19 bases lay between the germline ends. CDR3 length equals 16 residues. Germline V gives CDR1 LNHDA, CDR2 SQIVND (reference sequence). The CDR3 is CASSRTTSGSPYGYTF. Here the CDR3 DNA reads TGTGCCAGTAGTAGAACCACCTCCGGCAGCCCCTATGGCTACACCTTC.

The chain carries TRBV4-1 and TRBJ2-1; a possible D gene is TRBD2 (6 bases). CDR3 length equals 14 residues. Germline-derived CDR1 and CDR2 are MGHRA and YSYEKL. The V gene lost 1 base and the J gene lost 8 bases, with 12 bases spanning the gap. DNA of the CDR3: TGCGCCAGCAGCCAAGGACTAGTGGTCGATGAGCAGTTCTTC. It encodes CASSQGLVVDEQFF.

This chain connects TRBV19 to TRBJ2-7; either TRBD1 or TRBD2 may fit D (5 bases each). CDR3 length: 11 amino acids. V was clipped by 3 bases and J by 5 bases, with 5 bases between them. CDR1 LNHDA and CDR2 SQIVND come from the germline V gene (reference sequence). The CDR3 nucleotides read TGTGCCAGTAGTATGGGGGACGAGCAGTACTTC. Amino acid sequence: CASSMGDEQYF.

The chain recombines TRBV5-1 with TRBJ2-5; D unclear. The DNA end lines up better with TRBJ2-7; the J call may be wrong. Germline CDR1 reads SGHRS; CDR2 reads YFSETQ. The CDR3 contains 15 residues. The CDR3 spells CASSLGPAESYEQYF. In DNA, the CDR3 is TGCGCCAGCAGCTTGGGTCCAGCCGAGTCCTACGAGCAGTACTTC.

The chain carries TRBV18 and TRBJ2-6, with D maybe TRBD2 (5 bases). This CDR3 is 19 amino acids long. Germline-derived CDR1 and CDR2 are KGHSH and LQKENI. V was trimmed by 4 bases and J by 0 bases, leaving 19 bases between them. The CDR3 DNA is TGTGCCAGCTCACTTATTCAGCGGACCTCGGTCTCTGGGGCCAACGTCCTGACTTTC. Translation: CASSLIQRTSVSGANVLTF.

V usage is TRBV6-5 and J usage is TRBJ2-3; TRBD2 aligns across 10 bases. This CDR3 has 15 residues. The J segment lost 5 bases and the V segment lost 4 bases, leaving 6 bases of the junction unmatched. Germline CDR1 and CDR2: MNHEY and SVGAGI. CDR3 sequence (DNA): TGTGCCAGCAGTTCGAGCGGGAGGGGGAGAGATACGCAGTATTTT. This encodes CASSSSGRGRDTQYF.

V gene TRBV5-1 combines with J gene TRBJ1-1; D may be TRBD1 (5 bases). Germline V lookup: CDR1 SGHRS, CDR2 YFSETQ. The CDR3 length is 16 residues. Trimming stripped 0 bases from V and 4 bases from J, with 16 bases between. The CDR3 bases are TGCGCCAGCAGCTTGGAGGCAGGGATGTTGGGCACTGAAGCTTTCTTT. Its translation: CASSLEAGMLGTEAFF.

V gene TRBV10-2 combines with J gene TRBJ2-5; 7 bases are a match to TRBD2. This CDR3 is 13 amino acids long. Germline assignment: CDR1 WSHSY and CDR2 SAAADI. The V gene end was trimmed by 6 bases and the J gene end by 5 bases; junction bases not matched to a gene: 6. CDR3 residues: CASRVAGRETQYF. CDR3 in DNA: TGCGCCAGCAGGGTAGCGGGTAGGGAGACCCAGTACTTC.

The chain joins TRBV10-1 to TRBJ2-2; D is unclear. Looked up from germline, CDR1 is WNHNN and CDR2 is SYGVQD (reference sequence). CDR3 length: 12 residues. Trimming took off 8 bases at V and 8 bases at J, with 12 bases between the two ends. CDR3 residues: CASSRAVGELFF. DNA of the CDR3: TGCGCCAGCTCACGCGCTGTTGGGGAGCTGTTTTTT.

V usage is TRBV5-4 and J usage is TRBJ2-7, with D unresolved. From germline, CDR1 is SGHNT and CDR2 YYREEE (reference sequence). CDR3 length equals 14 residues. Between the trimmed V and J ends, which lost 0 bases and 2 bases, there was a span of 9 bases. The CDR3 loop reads CASSLARPPYEQYF. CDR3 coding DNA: TGTGCCAGCAGCTTGGCTCGGCCCCCCTACGAGCAGTACTTC.

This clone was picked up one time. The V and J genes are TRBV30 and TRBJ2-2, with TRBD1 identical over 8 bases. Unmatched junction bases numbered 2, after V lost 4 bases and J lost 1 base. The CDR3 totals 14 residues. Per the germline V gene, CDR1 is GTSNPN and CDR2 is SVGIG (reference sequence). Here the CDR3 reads CAWKGTGNTGELFF. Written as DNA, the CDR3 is TGTGCCTGGAAGGGGACAGGGAACACCGGGGAGCTGTTTTTT.

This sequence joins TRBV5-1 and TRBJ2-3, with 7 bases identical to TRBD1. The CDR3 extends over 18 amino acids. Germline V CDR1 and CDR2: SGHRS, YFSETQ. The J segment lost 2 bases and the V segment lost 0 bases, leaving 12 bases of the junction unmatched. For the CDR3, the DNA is TGCGCCAGCAGCTTGGCGGGCACTACAGGGGACCTCACAGATACGCAGTATTTT. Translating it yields CASSLAGTTGDLTDTQYF.

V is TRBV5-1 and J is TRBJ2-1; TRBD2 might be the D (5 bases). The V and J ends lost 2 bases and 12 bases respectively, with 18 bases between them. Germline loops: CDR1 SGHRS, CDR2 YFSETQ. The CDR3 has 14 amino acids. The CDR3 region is CASSFGDPAGGQFF. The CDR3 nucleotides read TGCGCCAGCAGCTTTGGGGATCCGGCGGGTGGGCAGTTCTTC.